This T cell receptor (beta chain) was observed in a study of blood T cell repertoires in COVID-19. Authors' processing steps: Estimation of nucleated cell counts was performed using reference gene primer amplification. The table came from immunoSEQ multiplex PCR; TCRdb's copy has only in-frame clones and leaves some out. The DNA was the basis for D and trimming; V, J and clone size are from that table. The sample contains some 460,000 clones, about 89% of which appear only once. Germline CDR1 and CDR2: ENHRY and SYGVKD. The ends were cut back, 0 bases at V and 2 bases at J, with 8 bases in the middle. This CDR3 is 14 amino acids long. This clone occurred a few times.

The sequence was collected from a woman aged 25-40 years with acute or convalescent COVID-19. What was sequenced was peripheral blood. The chain has TRBV10-3 and TRBJ2-7, with TRBD2 as a possible D gene (6 bases). The CDR3 coding sequence is TGTGCCATCAGTGAGTCGCGGGGACCCTACGAGCAGTACTTC. It translates to CAISESRGPYEQYF.